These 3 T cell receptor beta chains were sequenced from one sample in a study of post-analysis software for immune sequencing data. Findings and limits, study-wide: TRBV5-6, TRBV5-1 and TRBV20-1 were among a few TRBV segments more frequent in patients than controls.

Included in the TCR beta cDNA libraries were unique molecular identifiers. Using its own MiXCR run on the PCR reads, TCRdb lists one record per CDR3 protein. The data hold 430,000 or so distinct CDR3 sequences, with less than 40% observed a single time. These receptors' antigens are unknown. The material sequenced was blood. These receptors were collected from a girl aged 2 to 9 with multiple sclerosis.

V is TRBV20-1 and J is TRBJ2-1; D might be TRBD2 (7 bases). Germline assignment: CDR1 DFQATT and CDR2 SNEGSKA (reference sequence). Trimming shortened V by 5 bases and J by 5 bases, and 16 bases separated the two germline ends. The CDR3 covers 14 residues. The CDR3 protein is CSAARGATDNEQFF. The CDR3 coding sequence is TGCAGTGCTGCCCGGGGGGCGACTGACAATGAGCAGTTCTTC.

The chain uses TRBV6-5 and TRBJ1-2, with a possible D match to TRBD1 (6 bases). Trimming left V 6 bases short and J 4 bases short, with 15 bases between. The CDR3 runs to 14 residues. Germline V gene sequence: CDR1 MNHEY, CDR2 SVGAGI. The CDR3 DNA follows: TGTGCCAGCAGAACACAGGGAGCTGGCTATGGCTACACCTTC. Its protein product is CASRTQGAGYGYTF.

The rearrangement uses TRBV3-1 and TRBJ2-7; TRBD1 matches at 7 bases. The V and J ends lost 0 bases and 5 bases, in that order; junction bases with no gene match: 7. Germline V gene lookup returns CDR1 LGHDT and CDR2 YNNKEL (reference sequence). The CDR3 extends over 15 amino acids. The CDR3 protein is CASSQEWGQPHEQYF. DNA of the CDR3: TGTGCCAGCAGCCAAGAGTGGGGACAGCCCCACGAGCAGTACTTC.